Listed below are T cell receptor beta chains from one sample, sequenced in a study of T-cell memory formation after mild COVID-19. One entry per CDR3 protein results from TCRdb running MiXCR on the 5' RACE reads. Here the sample spans about 140,000 distinct CDR3 sequences, about 14% being singletons. What was sequenced was PBMCs or a T cell subset sorted from them (not recorded which). The origin of the receptors is an adult woman who had mild COVID-19 (a few samples of this study predate the infection). Cell type and time point are not known. CDR3s include the opening cysteine and the closing phenylalanine or tryptophan. The order of the fields is V gene, J gene, D gene, clone size, CDR3 protein, CDR3 DNA. D genes are given only for firm matches. Rows give clone size only sometimes, using once, few, many, or a class for an expanded clone.

V: TRBV4-3; J: TRBJ2-7; D: -; size: -; CDR3: CAGWDCRGSYEQYF; DNA: TGCGCCGGCTGGGACTGCCGGGGCTCCTACGAGCAGTACTTC
V: TRBV15; J: TRBJ1-1; D: TRBD1; size: -; CDR3: CATSRGTGKNTEAFF; DNA: TGTGCCACCAGCAGAGGGACAGGGAAGAACACTGAAGCTTTCTTT
V: TRBV7-9; J: TRBJ1-1; D: -; size: -; CDR3: CASSSRTDMNTEAFF; DNA: TGTGCCAGCAGCTCCAGGACAGACATGAACACTGAAGCTTTCTTT
V: TRBV4-3; J: TRBJ2-7; D: -; size: once; CDR3: CASSPLGQTGAYEQYF; DNA: TGCGCCAGCAGCCCACTCGGACAGACCGGGGCCTACGAGCAGTACTTC
V: TRBV12-3/TRBV12-4; J: TRBJ2-3; D: -; size: many; CDR3: CASSSPPDTQYF; DNA: TGTGCCAGCAGCTCCCCCCCAGATACGCAGTATTTT
V: TRBV9; J: TRBJ1-2; D: -; size: few; CDR3: CASSGILIPNGYTF; DNA: TGTGCCAGCAGCGGTATTCTGATCCCCAATGGCTACACCTTC
V: TRBV4-2; J: TRBJ2-3; D: -; size: -; CDR3: CASSQDREGGGIADTQYF; DNA: TGTGCCAGCAGCCAAGATCGCGAAGGAGGGGGAATTGCAGATACGCAGTATTTT
V: TRBV6-5; J: TRBJ1-2; D: TRBD1; size: -; CDR3: CASSYQLTGTAAYGYTF; DNA: TGTGCCAGCAGTTATCAGCTTACGGGGACAGCAGCTTATGGCTACACCTTC
V: TRBV7-2; J: TRBJ1-1; D: -; size: -; CDR3: CASSLVPYPPSEAFF; DNA: TGTGCCAGCAGCTTAGTTCCCTACCCCCCCTCTGAAGCTTTCTTT
V: TRBV7-9; J: TRBJ2-2; D: -; size: few; CDR3: CASSLSPGGENTGELFF; DNA: TGTGCCAGCAGCTTAAGCCCAGGCGGGGAGAACACCGGGGAGCTGTTTTTT
V: TRBV20-1; J: TRBJ2-7; D: -; size: -; CDR3: CSARDTRLPLYEQYF; DNA: TGCAGTGCTAGAGATACTCGGCTACCGCTCTACGAGCAGTACTTC
V: TRBV12-3/TRBV12-4; J: TRBJ2-3; D: -; size: -; CDR3: CASSSPEDTQYF; DNA: TGTGCCAGCTCCTCCCCGGAGGATACGCAGTATTTT
V: TRBV20-1; J: TRBJ1-1; D: -; size: few; CDR3: CSGRGPDTEAFF; DNA: TGCAGTGGGAGAGGCCCAGACACTGAAGCTTTCTTT
V: TRBV20-1; J: TRBJ2-3; D: TRBD2; size: few; CDR3: CSAPPGTSGGDRTDTQYF; DNA: TGCAGTGCTCCTCCGGGAACTAGCGGGGGGGATCGCACAGATACGCAGTATTTT
V: TRBV4-3; J: TRBJ2-7; D: -; size: few; CDR3: CASSQDREYSYEQYF; DNA: TGCGCCAGCAGCCAAGATCGCGAATACTCCTACGAGCAGTACTTC
V: TRBV4-1; J: TRBJ1-6; D: -; size: -; CDR3: CASSRDDPGIRPLHF; DNA: TGCGCCAGCAGCCGGGACGACCCCGGAATTCGGCCCCTCCACTTT
V: TRBV24-1; J: TRBJ2-7; D: -; size: -; CDR3: CATSDFGSSYEQYF; DNA: TGTGCCACCAGTGATTTCGGCAGCTCCTACGAGCAGTACTTC
V: TRBV24-1; J: TRBJ1-2; D: TRBD1; size: -; CDR3: CATSAPGQNYGYTF; DNA: TGTGCCACCAGTGCCCCGGGACAGAACTATGGCTACACCTTC
V: TRBV4-1; J: TRBJ2-7; D: TRBD2; size: few; CDR3: CASSQVTSGAYEQYF; DNA: TGCGCCAGCAGCCAAGTTACTAGCGGGGCCTACGAGCAGTACTTC
V: TRBV7-6; J: TRBJ2-1; D: -; size: -; CDR3: CASSLAWGSIRGNEQFF; DNA: TGTGCCAGCAGCTTAGCGTGGGGTAGTATTAGGGGCAATGAGCAGTTCTTC
V: TRBV6-2/TRBV6-3; J: TRBJ2-7; D: TRBD2; size: -; CDR3: CASSPRLAGDPEQYF; DNA: TGTGCCAGCAGTCCGAGACTAGCGGGGGATCCAGAGCAGTACTTC
V: TRBV2; J: TRBJ2-7; D: -; size: few; CDR3: CASSEFGTLSYEQYF; DNA: TGTGCCAGCAGTGAGTTCGGGACCCTGTCCTACGAGCAGTACTTC
V: TRBV29-1; J: TRBJ2-1; D: TRBD2; size: -; CDR3: CSVEGGLAGASNEQFF; DNA: TGCAGCGTTGAAGGGGGACTAGCGGGAGCGTCGAATGAGCAGTTCTTC
V: TRBV29-1; J: TRBJ2-1; D: -; size: once; CDR3: CSVVKSGLSYNEQFF; DNA: TGCAGCGTTGTAAAGTCGGGACTTTCCTACAATGAGCAGTTCTTC
V: TRBV6-6; J: TRBJ2-7; D: -; size: few; CDR3: CASSYSNVDPSYEQYF; DNA: TGTGCCAGCAGTTACTCGAACGTAGATCCGTCCTACGAGCAGTACTTC
V: TRBV7-6; J: TRBJ2-7; D: -; size: few; CDR3: CASSSRGQPYEQYF; DNA: TGTGCCAGCAGCTCCCGGGGCCAACCCTACGAGCAGTACTTC
V: TRBV27; J: TRBJ2-7; D: TRBD1; size: -; CDR3: CASSPNLGQVGRDEQYF; DNA: TGTGCCAGCAGTCCGAACCTCGGACAGGTCGGCAGGGACGAGCAGTACTTC
V: TRBV29-1; J: TRBJ2-2; D: TRBD1; size: few; CDR3: CSVEGQDSNTGELFF; DNA: TGCAGCGTTGAGGGACAGGACTCGAACACCGGGGAGCTGTTTTTT
V: TRBV7-9; J: TRBJ2-7; D: TRBD1; size: -; CDR3: CASSSTGGFLDEQYF; DNA: TGTGCCAGCAGCTCGACAGGGGGCTTCCTTGACGAGCAGTACTTC
V: TRBV7-9; J: TRBJ2-7; D: -; size: many; CDR3: CASSRGDEQYF; DNA: TGTGCCAGCAGCCGAGGGGACGAGCAGTACTTC
V: TRBV6-1; J: TRBJ2-4; D: -; size: few; CDR3: CASRTQRNIQYF; DNA: TGTGCCAGCAGGACACAGCGGAACATTCAGTACTTC
V: TRBV20-1; J: TRBJ2-1; D: TRBD2; size: -; CDR3: CSASSGGAANEQFF; DNA: TGCAGTGCTTCTAGCGGGGGGGCCGCGAATGAGCAGTTCTTC
V: TRBV4-1; J: TRBJ1-1; D: -; size: -; CDR3: CASSQSGQSFEAFF; DNA: TGCGCCAGCAGCCAGTCAGGACAGTCTTTTGAAGCTTTCTTT
V: TRBV6-2/TRBV6-3; J: TRBJ2-5; D: -; size: -; CDR3: CASSPGGAQTQYF; DNA: TGTGCCAGCAGTCCTGGGGGGGCCCAGACCCAGTACTTC
V: TRBV29-1; J: TRBJ2-7; D: TRBD2; size: -; CDR3: CSVESWGGEQYF; DNA: TGCAGCGTTGAATCGTGGGGGGGCGAGCAGTACTTC
V: TRBV7-8; J: TRBJ2-7; D: -; size: -; CDR3: CASSLVGRGYEQYF; DNA: TGTGCCAGCAGCTTAGTTGGCAGAGGCTACGAGCAGTACTTC
V: TRBV6-1; J: TRBJ1-1; D: -; size: few; CDR3: CASSEGGTLEAFF; DNA: TGTGCCAGCAGTGAAGGGGGAACCCTGGAGGCTTTCTTT
V: TRBV5-1; J: TRBJ2-7; D: -; size: -; CDR3: CASSFQGVAYEQYF; DNA: TGCGCCAGCAGCTTCCAGGGAGTTGCCTACGAGCAGTACTTC
V: TRBV6-5; J: TRBJ1-2; D: -; size: -; CDR3: CASSYERDEGYTF; DNA: TGTGCCAGCAGTTACGAGAGGGATGAAGGCTACACCTTC
V: TRBV12-3/TRBV12-4; J: TRBJ2-1; D: -; size: -; CDR3: CASSDGWPYNEQFF; DNA: TGTGCCAGCAGTGACGGGTGGCCCTACAATGAGCAGTTCTTC
V: TRBV5-5; J: TRBJ2-7; D: TRBD2; size: few; CDR3: CASSLTGGPGEQYF; DNA: TGTGCCAGCAGCTTGACGGGAGGGCCCGGCGAGCAGTACTTC
V: TRBV15; J: TRBJ2-5; D: TRBD2; size: few; CDR3: CATSRDSGGYQETQYF; DNA: TGTGCCACCAGCAGAGATTCGGGGGGGTACCAAGAGACCCAGTACTTC
V: TRBV5-5; J: TRBJ1-1; D: -; size: few; CDR3: CASSLPLGHTEAFF; DNA: TGTGCCAGCAGCTTACCATTGGGGCACACTGAAGCTTTCTTT
V: TRBV3-1; J: TRBJ2-3; D: -; size: few; CDR3: CASSQDWTFLSPDTQYF; DNA: TGTGCCAGCAGCCAAGATTGGACCTTCCTGTCACCAGATACGCAGTATTTT
V: TRBV2; J: TRBJ2-1; D: TRBD2; size: few; CDR3: CASSPLAGGSYNEQFF; DNA: TGTGCCAGCAGTCCTTTAGCGGGAGGGTCCTACAATGAGCAGTTCTTC
V: TRBV7-9; J: TRBJ2-1; D: TRBD2; size: many; CDR3: CASSSSGGSYNEQFF; DNA: TGTGCCAGCAGCTCTAGCGGGGGATCCTACAATGAGCAGTTCTTC
V: TRBV12-3/TRBV12-4; J: TRBJ1-2; D: TRBD1; size: few; CDR3: CASSWTGRVDYGYTF; DNA: TGTGCCAGCAGTTGGACAGGGCGAGTGGACTATGGCTACACCTTC
V: TRBV15; J: TRBJ1-5; D: TRBD1; size: few; CDR3: CATSKRTGGNQPQHF; DNA: TGTGCCACCAGCAAAAGGACAGGGGGTAATCAGCCCCAGCATTTT
V: TRBV12-3/TRBV12-4; J: TRBJ2-7; D: TRBD2; size: few; CDR3: CASSAGLAGAEEQYF; DNA: TGTGCCAGCAGTGCGGGACTAGCGGGAGCTGAAGAGCAGTACTTC
V: TRBV5-1; J: TRBJ2-2; D: TRBD2; size: few; CDR3: CASSLGDTSEEELFF; DNA: TGCGCCAGCAGCTTGGGAGATACTAGCGAGGAGGAGCTGTTTTTT
V: TRBV6-5; J: TRBJ2-7; D: -; size: many; CDR3: CASRQGSNEQYF; DNA: TGTGCCAGCAGACAGGGCTCCAACGAGCAGTACTTC
V: TRBV24-1; J: TRBJ2-5; D: -; size: -; CDR3: CATSEVRDVVGETQYF; DNA: TGTGCCACCAGTGAAGTCCGGGACGTCGTGGGGGAGACCCAGTACTTC
V: TRBV9; J: TRBJ2-7; D: TRBD1; size: few; CDR3: CASSVGSRTGEEEQYF; DNA: TGTGCCAGCAGCGTAGGGTCCCGGACAGGGGAGGAGGAGCAGTACTTC
V: TRBV4-2; J: TRBJ2-7; D: -; size: few; CDR3: CASSQDRGRAYEQYF; DNA: TGTGCCAGCAGCCAAGATCGCGGTCGAGCTTACGAGCAGTACTTC
V: TRBV15; J: TRBJ2-7; D: TRBD2; size: few; CDR3: CATSTGGASYEQYF; DNA: TGTGCCACCAGCACCGGGGGGGCCTCCTACGAGCAGTACTTC
V: TRBV10-3; J: TRBJ2-1; D: TRBD2; size: -; CDR3: CAIGLGGRAENEQFF; DNA: TGTGCCATCGGTCTTGGCGGGAGGGCCGAAAATGAGCAGTTCTTC
V: TRBV12-3/TRBV12-4; J: TRBJ2-5; D: -; size: many; CDR3: CASSLATGDGPPRETQYF; DNA: TGTGCCAGCAGTTTAGCGACGGGGGACGGACCACCCCGTGAGACCCAGTACTTC
V: TRBV5-4; J: TRBJ2-1; D: TRBD2; size: few; CDR3: CASSSTSGVPPNEQFF; DNA: TGTGCCAGCAGCTCGACTAGCGGGGTTCCCCCCAATGAGCAGTTCTTC
V: TRBV7-3; J: TRBJ2-7; D: TRBD1; size: many; CDR3: CASSLGGGQGPSYEQYF; DNA: TGTGCCAGCAGCTTAGGCGGAGGACAGGGCCCCTCCTACGAGCAGTACTTC
V: TRBV23-1; J: TRBJ2-7; D: -; size: few; CDR3: CASSRGFRAYEQYF; DNA: TGCGCCAGCAGTCGAGGGTTTAGGGCCTACGAGCAGTACTTC